The entry that follows covers one TCR beta chain sequence. The CDR3 contains 16 residues. Trimming took 3 bases from V and 0 from J, leaving 14 bases between them. CDR1 MGHRA and CDR2 YSYEKL come from the germline V gene. In the original workflow: From reference gene primer amplification, estimates of nucleated cell counts were derived. Profiling relied on immunoSEQ multiplex PCR, and the TCRdb table lists in-frame clones only, not all of them. That table gives V, J and clone size, and the DNA gave D and trimming. The sample has around 170,000 clones; 88% are singletons. The data were taken from a study of blood T cell repertoires in COVID-19. Study-level background: Spain, Italy and the United States supplied samples that represented acute and convalescent COVID-19.

Individuals aged roughly 18 to 95 years were recruited from roughly 22 US areas. The chain links TRBV4-1 to TRBJ1-2; D perhaps matches TRBD1 (5 bases). This clonotype originated in a woman younger than 35 who had recovered from COVID-19. Sequencing was done on a sample of PBMCs or T cells enriched from blood (not recorded which). DNA for the CDR3: TGCGCCAGCAGCCACCGAGGGGAGGACCCTAACTATGGCTACACCTTC. It is translated as CASSHRGEDPNYGYTF.